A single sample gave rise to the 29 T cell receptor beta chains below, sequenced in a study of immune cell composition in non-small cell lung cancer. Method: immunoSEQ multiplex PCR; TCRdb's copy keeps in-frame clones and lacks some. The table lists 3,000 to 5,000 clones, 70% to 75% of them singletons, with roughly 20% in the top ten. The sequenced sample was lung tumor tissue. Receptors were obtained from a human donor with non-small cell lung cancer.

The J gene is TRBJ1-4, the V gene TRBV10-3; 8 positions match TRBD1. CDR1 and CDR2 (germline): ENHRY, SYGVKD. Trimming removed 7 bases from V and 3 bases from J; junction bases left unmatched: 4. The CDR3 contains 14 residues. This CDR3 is CAIKPGQANEKLFF. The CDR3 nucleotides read TGTGCCATCAAACCGGGACAGGCTAATGAAAAACTGTTTTTT.

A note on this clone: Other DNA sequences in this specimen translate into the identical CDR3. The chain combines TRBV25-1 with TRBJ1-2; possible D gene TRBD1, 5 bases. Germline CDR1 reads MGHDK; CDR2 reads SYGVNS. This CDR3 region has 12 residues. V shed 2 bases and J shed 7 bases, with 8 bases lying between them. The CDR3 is CASSEGGSGYTF. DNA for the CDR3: TGTGCCAGCAGTGAAGGGGGGTCTGGCTACACCTTC.

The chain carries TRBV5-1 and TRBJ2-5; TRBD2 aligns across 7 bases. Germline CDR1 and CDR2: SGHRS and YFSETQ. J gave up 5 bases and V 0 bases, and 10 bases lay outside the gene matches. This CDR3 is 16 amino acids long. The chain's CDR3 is CASSLVSGEGEETQYF. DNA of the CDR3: TGCGCCAGCAGCTTGGTCTCCGGGGAGGGTGAGGAGACCCAGTACTTC.

DNA for the CDR3: TGCAGTGCTAGTGACAAAGAGACCCAGTACTTC. This encodes CSASDKETQYF. The chain joins TRBV20-1 to TRBJ2-5; D gene ambiguous. Trimming cost V 3 bases and J 3 bases, with 5 bases left between them. The CDR3 loop spans 11 amino acids. The germline V gene has CDR1 DFQATT and CDR2 SNEGSKA (reference sequence).

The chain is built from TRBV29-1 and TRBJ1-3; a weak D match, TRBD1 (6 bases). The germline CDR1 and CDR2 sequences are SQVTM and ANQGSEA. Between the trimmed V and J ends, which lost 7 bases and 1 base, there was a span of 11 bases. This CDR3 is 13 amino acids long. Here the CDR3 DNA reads TGCAGCGGTTCCGACAGGTCTGGAAACACCATATATTTT. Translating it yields CSGSDRSGNTIYF. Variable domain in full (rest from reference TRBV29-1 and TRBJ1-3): SAVISQKPSRDICQRGTSLTIQCQVDSQVTMMFWYRQQPGQSLTLIATANQGSEATYESGFVIDKFPISRPNLTFSTLTVSNMSPEDSSIYLCSGSDRSGNTIYFGEGSWLTVV.

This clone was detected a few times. In DNA, the CDR3 is TGTGCCAGCAGCCAAGTTCCAAGCGGGGGAGCCGAGCAGTACTTC. Residues: CASSQVPSGGAEQYF. This chain links TRBV4-2 with TRBJ2-7; 8 bases align to TRBD2. This CDR3 comprises 15 residues. Germline V lookup: CDR1 LGHNA, CDR2 YNFKEQ. Trimming at V came to 1 base and at J to 6 bases, leaving 8 bases not matched to a gene.

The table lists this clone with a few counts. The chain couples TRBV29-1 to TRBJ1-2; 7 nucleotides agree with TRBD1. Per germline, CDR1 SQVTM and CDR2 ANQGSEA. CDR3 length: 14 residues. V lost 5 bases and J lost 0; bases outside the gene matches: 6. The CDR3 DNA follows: TGCAGCGTTTCAGACAGGGAACCTAACTATGGCTACACCTTC. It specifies CSVSDREPNYGYTF. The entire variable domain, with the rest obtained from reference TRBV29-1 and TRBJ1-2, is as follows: SAVISQKPSRDICQRGTSLTIQCQVDSQVTMMFWYRQQPGQSLTLIATANQGSEATYESGFVIDKFPISRPNLTFSTLTVSNMSPEDSSIYLCSVSDREPNYGYTFGSGTRLTVV.

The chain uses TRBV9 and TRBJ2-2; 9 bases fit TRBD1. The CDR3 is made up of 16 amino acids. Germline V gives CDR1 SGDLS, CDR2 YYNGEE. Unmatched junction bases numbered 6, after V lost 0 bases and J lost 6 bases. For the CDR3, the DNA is TGTGCCAGCAGCGTAGCTTTGACAGGGGGGTCCGGGGAGCTGTTTTTT. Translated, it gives CASSVALTGGSGELFF.

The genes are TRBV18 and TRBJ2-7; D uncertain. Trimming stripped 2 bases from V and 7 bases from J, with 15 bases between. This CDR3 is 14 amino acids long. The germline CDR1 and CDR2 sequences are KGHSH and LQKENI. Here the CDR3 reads CASSPAGTASEQYF. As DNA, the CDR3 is TGTGCCAGCTCACCAGCTGGAACGGCTAGTGAGCAGTACTTC.

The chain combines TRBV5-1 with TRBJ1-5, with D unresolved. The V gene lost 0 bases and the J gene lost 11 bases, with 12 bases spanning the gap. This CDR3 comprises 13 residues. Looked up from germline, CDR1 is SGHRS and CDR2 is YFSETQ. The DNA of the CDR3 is TGCGCCAGCAGCTTGGGCCCGGGCGAGTCCCAGCATTTT. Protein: CASSLGPGESQHF. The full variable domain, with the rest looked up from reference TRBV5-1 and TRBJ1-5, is KAGVTQTPRYLIKTRGQQVTLSCSPISGHRSVSWYQQTPGQGLQFLFEYFSETQRNKGNFPGRFSGRQFSNSRSEMNVSTLELGDSALYLCASSLGPGESQHFGDGTRLSIL.

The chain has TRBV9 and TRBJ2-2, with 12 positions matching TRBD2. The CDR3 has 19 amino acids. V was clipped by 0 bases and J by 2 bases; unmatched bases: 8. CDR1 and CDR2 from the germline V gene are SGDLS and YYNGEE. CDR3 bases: TGTGCCAGCAGCGTAGGTGGGACTAGCGGGTGGCGTAACACCGGGGAGCTGTTTTTT. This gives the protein CASSVGGTSGWRNTGELFF.

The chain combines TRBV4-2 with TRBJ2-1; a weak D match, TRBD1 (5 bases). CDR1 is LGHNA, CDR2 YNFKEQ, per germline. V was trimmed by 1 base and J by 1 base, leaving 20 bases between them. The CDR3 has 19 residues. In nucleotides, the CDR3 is TGTGCCAGCAGCCAAGCGGGCAAAGGGGCGGAAACTTCCTACAATGAGCAGTTCTTC. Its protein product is CASSQAGKGAETSYNEQFF.

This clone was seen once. This chain's CDR3 is CASSIGTDTFREKLFF. DNA of the CDR3: TGTGCCAGCAGCATAGGGACAGACACCTTTCGTGAAAAACTGTTTTTT. The chain joins TRBV5-8 to TRBJ1-4; 7 bases are a match to TRBD1. The V and J ends lost 4 bases and 7 bases, in that order; junction bases with no gene match: 13. The V gene's germline CDR1 is SGHTS and CDR2 YDEGEE. The CDR3 has 16 amino acids.

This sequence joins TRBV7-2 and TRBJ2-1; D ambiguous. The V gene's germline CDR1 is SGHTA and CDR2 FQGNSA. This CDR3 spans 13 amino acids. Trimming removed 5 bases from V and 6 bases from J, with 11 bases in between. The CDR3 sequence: CASSLQLINEQFF. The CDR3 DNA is TGTGCCAGCAGCCTGCAGTTAATCAATGAGCAGTTCTTC.

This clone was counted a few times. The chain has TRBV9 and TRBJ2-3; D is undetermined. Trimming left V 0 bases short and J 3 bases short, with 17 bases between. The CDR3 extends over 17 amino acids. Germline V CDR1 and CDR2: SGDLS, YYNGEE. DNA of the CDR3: TGTGCCAGCAGCGTAGGTTGGGCAACGGTGGGGACAGATACGCAGTATTTT. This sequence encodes CASSVGWATVGTDTQYF. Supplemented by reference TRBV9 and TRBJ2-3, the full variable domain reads DSGVTQTPKHLITATGQRVTLRCSPRSGDLSVYWYQQSLDQGLQFLIQYYNGEERAKGNILERFSAQQFPDLHSELNLSSLELGDSALYFCASSVGWATVGTDTQYFGPGTRLTVL.

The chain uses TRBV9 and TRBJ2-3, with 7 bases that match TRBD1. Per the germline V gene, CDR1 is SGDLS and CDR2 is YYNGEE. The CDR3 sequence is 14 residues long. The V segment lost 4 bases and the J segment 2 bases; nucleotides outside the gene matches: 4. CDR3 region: CASSFGQATDTQYF. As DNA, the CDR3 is TGTGCCAGCAGCTTCGGACAGGCCACAGATACGCAGTATTTT.

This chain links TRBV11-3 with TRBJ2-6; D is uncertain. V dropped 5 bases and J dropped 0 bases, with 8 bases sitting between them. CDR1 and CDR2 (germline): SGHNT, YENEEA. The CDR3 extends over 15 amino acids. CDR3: CASSPSYSGANVLTF. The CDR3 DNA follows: TGTGCCAGCAGCCCCTCTTACTCTGGGGCCAACGTCCTGACTTTC.

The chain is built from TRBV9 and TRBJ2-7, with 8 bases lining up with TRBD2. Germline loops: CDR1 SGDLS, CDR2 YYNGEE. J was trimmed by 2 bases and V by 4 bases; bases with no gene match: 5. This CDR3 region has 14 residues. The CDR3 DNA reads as TGTGCCAGCAGCTTTAGCGGGGTTACCTACGAGCAGTACTTC. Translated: CASSFSGVTYEQYF.

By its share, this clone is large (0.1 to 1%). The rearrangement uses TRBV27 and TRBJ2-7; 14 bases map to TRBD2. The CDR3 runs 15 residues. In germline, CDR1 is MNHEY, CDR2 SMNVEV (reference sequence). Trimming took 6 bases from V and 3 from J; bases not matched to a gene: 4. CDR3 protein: CASRGTSGSIYEQYF. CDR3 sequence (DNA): TGTGCCAGCAGGGGGACTAGCGGGAGTATCTACGAGCAGTACTTC.

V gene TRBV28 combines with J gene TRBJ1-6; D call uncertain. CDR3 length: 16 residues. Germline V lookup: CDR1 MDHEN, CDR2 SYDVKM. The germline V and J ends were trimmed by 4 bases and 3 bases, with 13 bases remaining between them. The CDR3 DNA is TGTGCCAGCAGTTCTCCTACAGCGTTCTATAATTCACCCCTCCACTTT. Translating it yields CASSSPTAFYNSPLHF.

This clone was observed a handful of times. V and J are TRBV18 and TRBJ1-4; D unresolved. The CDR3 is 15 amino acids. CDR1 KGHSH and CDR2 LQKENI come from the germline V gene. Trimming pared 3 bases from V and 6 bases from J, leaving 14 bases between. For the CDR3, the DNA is TGTGCCAGCTCACCCACTCCAGGACGGGATGAAAAACTGTTTTTT. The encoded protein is CASSPTPGRDEKLFF.

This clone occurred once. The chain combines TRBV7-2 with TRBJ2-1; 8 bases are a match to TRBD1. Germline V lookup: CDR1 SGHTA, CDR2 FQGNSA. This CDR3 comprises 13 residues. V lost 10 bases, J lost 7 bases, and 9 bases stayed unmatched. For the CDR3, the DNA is TGTGCCACCCAGGGACAGGTCCGTAATGAGCAGTTCTTC. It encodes CATQGQVRNEQFF.

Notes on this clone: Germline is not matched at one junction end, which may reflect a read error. The CDR3 DNA sequence: TGTGCCAAGCGGGGGGGAGACTTC. Translated, it gives CAKRGGDF. This chain joins TRBV7-9 and TRBJ2-7; TRBD2 aligns across 10 bases. Germline V gene data show CDR1 as SEHNR and CDR2 as FQNEAQ (reference sequence). CDR3 length: 8 residues.

Here the CDR3 reads CASNLAGHLNYEQYF. The CDR3 bases are TGTGCCAGCAACCTTGCGGGACACCTAAACTACGAGCAGTACTTC. The rearrangement uses TRBV28 and TRBJ2-5; either TRBD1 or TRBD2 may supply D (6 bases each). Gene TRBJ2-7 matches the end of the DNA better, so the J call may be wrong. CDR1 is MDHEN and CDR2 is SYDVKM in the germline V gene. This CDR3 contains 15 residues.

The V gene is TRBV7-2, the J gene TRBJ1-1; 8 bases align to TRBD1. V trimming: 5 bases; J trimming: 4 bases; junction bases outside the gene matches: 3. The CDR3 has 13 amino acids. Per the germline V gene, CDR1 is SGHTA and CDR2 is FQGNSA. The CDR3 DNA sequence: TGTGCCAGCAGCCGGACAGGGTCCACTGAAGCTTTCTTT. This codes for CASSRTGSTEAFF.

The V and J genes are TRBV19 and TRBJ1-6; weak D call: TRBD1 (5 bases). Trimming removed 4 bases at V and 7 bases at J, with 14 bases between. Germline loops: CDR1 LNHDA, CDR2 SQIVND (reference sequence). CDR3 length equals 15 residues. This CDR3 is CASSKQVRENSPLHF. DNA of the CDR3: TGTGCCAGTAGTAAACAGGTCCGCGAGAATTCACCCCTCCACTTT.

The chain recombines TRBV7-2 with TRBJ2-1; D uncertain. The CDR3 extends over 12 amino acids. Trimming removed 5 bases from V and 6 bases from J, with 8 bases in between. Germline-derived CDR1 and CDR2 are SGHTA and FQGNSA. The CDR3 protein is CASSRPSNEQFF. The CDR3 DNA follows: TGTGCCAGCAGCAGACCTTCCAATGAGCAGTTCTTC. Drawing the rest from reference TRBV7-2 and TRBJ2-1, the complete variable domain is GAGVSQSPSNKVTEKGKDVELRCDPISGHTALYWYRQSLGQGLEFLIYFQGNSAPDKSGLPSDRFSAERTGGSVSTLTIQRTQQEDSAVYLCASSRPSNEQFFGPGTRLTVL.

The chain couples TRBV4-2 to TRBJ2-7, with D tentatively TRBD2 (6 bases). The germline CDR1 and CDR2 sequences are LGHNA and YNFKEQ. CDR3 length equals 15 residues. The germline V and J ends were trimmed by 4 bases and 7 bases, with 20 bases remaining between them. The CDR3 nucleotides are TGTGCCAGCAGCCCCGGGGTGGGTGCCGGGAGTGAGCAGTACTTC. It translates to CASSPGVGAGSEQYF.

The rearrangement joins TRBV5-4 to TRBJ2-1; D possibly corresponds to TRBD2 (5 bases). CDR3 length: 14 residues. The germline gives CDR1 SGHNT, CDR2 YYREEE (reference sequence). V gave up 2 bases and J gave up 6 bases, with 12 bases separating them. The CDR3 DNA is TGTGCCAGCAGCTTTATCCTAGCTGGCAATGAGCAGTTCTTC. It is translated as CASSFILAGNEQFF.